This T cell receptor beta chain is drawn from a study of CD8 T cells in ankylosing spondylitis. On this clonotype itself: Its target is not known.

Study-level results: In synovial fluid and blood from reactive arthritis, some motif variants were previously reported. With a CD8+ phenotype, disease-linked clones were relatively rare in peripheral blood.

Libraries for TCR beta were made by quantitative 5'-RACE with molecular barcodes. Each CDR3 protein gets one entry after TCRdb re-called the 5' RACE reads with MiXCR. The data hold approximately 250,000 distinct CDR3 sequences, with 20% to 30% observed a single time. Germline values: CDR1 DFQATT, CDR2 SNEGSKA (reference sequence). Trimming at V came to 5 bases and at J to 5 bases, leaving 4 bases not matched to a gene. This CDR3 has 14 residues. The rearrangement links TRBV20-1 to TRBJ2-2; 11 nucleotides align to TRBD1. The sequencing sample was made of blood, either unsorted or a sorted T cell fraction (not recorded which). The sequence was obtained from a male donor with ankylosing spondylitis or in good health (not recorded which). The chain's CDR3 is CSASGQGATGELFF. CDR3 nucleotides: TGCAGTGCTTCAGGACAGGGGGCGACCGGGGAGCTGTTTTTT.